This T cell receptor beta chain was obtained from a study of OX40 agonist ivuxolimab in advanced cancers. Study summary: Enrolled patients in dose escalation had cancers that were hepatocellular carcinoma, melanoma, renal cell or head and neck cancer. Partial responses occurred in Three dose-escalation patients, one with hepatocellular carcinoma and two with cutaneous melanoma.

The protocol was immunoSEQ multiplex PCR, while the TCRdb copy is restricted to in-frame clones and leaves out a portion. The table records roughly 72,000 clones, approximately 84% of them present only once. The CDR3 is 16 residues long. CDR1 SGDLS and CDR2 YYNGEE come from the germline V gene. The V end was cut by 5 bases, the J end by 2 bases, with 17 bases between. A note on this clone: Its antigen is currently unknown.

Notes on the study in general: CD8+ T cells were the subset that, on average, had more expanded clones than CD4+.

Individuals having autoimmune disease history or systemic immunosuppression were not enrolled. The chain couples TRBV9 to TRBJ2-1; D is ambiguous. This receptor was taken from an adult with an advanced solid tumor such as melanoma, head and neck, liver or kidney cancer. This specimen consisted of CD4+ or CD8+ T cells sorted from blood, obtained in a trial of the OX40 agonist ivuxolimab. The CDR3 reads CASSDRQGWAYNEQFF. As DNA, the CDR3 is TGTGCCAGCAGTGACCGACAAGGTTGGGCCTACAATGAGCAGTTCTTC.